This T cell receptor beta chain is drawn from a study of Tregs in tolerant kidney transplant recipients. This clone has at least ten counts. Its cognate antigen is unknown. Notes on the study in general: The most relevant donor-specific Treg TCRbeta repertoire apparently came from expansion with activated donor B cells. Biological reproducibility was not directly addressed, but technical replication error appeared minimal.

TCRdb's table, derived via immunoSEQ multiplex PCR, lists solely in-frame clones and lacks some. Among some 90,000 clones listed, more than 90% were seen once. CDR3 length equals 15 residues. In germline, CDR1 is SGHRS, CDR2 YFSETQ. V gave up 0 bases and J gave up 6 bases; unmatched junction bases: 6. Unstimulated regulatory T cells (CD4+CD25+CD127-), CD4+CD25- non-regulatory cells, CD4 and CD8 cells were FACS-sorted from thawed PBMCs. The V gene is TRBV5-1, the J gene TRBJ2-1; TRBD1 agrees at 7 bases. Sample: CD8+ T cells from blood. The TCR originated in a human donor in good health. The CDR3 DNA is TGCGCCAGCAGCTTGGGACAGGGTGATATCAATGAGCAGTTCTTC. This gives the protein CASSLGQGDINEQFF. The full variable domain, its missing parts supplied by reference TRBV5-1 and TRBJ2-1, is KAGVTQTPRYLIKTRGQQVTLSCSPISGHRSVSWYQQTPGQGLQFLFEYFSETQRNKGNFPGRFSGRQFSNSRSEMNVSTLELGDSALYLCASSLGQGDINEQFFGPGTRLTVL.